These 11 T cell receptor beta chains were all obtained from the same sample, sequenced in a study of T-cell reconstitution after alpha-beta-depleted transplantation in children. Unique molecular identifiers featured in how the TCRbeta library was prepared. TCRdb processed the PCR reads anew with MiXCR; each CDR3 protein has one entry. The profile covers 180,000 or so distinct CDR3 sequences, with roughly 6.5% appearing a single time and around 4.4% taken by the ten largest. This specimen was PBMCs, taken before TCRalphabeta/CD19-depleted stem cell transplant. Receptor source: a girl under two years old with combined immunodeficiency, due to receive a stem cell transplant.

At least ten counts were recorded for this clonotype. The genes are TRBV3-1 and TRBJ2-5; TRBD1 matches at 7 bases. V lost 3 bases and J lost 14; bases outside the gene matches: 6. Germline V lookup: CDR1 LGHDT, CDR2 YNNKEL (reference sequence). This CDR3 region has 11 residues. The CDR3 region has the DNA TGTGCCAGCAGCCATCGGGACAGACTATACTTC. It encodes CASSHRDRLYF.

In this sample, this clonotype turned up many times. This rearrangement joins TRBV10-3 to TRBJ2-1; D may correspond to TRBD1 or TRBD2 (5 bases each). The CDR3 has 14 amino acids. Germline loops: CDR1 ENHRY, CDR2 SYGVKD. The germline V and J ends were trimmed by 2 bases and 9 bases, with 14 bases remaining between them. In nucleotides, the CDR3 is TGTGCCATCAGTGAGGGGGGTGCGAGGGGTGAGCAGTTCTTC. Its protein is CAISEGGARGEQFF.

This clonotype was detected many times. This sequence joins TRBV3-1 and TRBJ2-1; 7 bases are shared with TRBD2. The CDR3 is 15 residues long. V was pared by 4 bases and J by 5 bases, with 8 bases of the junction left unmatched. Per germline, CDR1 LGHDT and CDR2 YNNKEL (reference sequence). The CDR3 is CASSRASGVNNEQFF. The CDR3 DNA reads as TGTGCCAGCAGCCGTGCTAGCGGAGTTAACAATGAGCAGTTCTTC.

This sequence joins TRBV7-6 and TRBJ2-1; TRBD2 aligns across 11 bases. CDR1 SGHVS and CDR2 FNYEAQ come from the germline V gene. The CDR3 is made up of 20 amino acids. V trimming: 5 bases; J trimming: 0 bases; junction bases outside the gene matches: 15. The CDR3 region is CASSILAGGLGPSSYNEQFF. The DNA for the CDR3 is TGTGCCAGCAGCATTCTAGCGGGGGGCCTGGGCCCGAGCTCCTACAATGAGCAGTTCTTC. Combining the CDR3 with reference TRBV7-6 and TRBJ2-1 gives the whole variable domain GAGVSQSPRYKVTKRGQDVALRCDPISGHVSLYWYRQALGQGPEFLTYFNYEAQQDKSGLPNDRFSAERPEGSISTLTIQRTEQRDSAMYRCASSILAGGLGPSSYNEQFFGPGTRLTVL.

This clonotype was recorded many times. The genes are TRBV27 and TRBJ2-7; D is ambiguous. The CDR3 consists of 13 residues. CDR1 and CDR2 from the germline V gene are MNHEY and SMNVEV (reference sequence). V dropped 8 bases and J dropped 2 bases, with 13 bases sitting between them. The CDR3 reads CASAVGYTYEQYF. The CDR3 bases are TGTGCCAGCGCCGTGGGATACACCTACGAGCAGTACTTC.

This clonotype showed up many times. The genes are TRBV7-2 and TRBJ2-1, with TRBD2 as a possible D gene (6 bases). V lost 2 bases to trimming and J lost 0 bases, with 11 bases between them. The germline V gene encodes CDR1 SGHTA and CDR2 FQGNSA. CDR3 length: 16 amino acids. The CDR3 DNA follows: TGTGCCAGCAGCTTAAGATGGGAGGACTCCTACAATGAGCAGTTCTTC. This sequence encodes CASSLRWEDSYNEQFF.

This clonotype was counted at least ten times. This rearrangement joins TRBV20-1 to TRBJ2-2, with D unclear. The CDR3 covers 12 residues. With 3 bases removed from V and 6 bases from J, the gap between germline ends came to 8 bases. Germline values: CDR1 DFQATT, CDR2 SNEGSKA (reference sequence). The CDR3 reads CSASSKAGELFF. CDR3 nucleotide sequence: TGCAGTGCTAGTAGCAAGGCCGGGGAGCTGTTTTTT.

Ten or more counts support this clonotype. The chain couples TRBV12-3 or TRBV12-4 to TRBJ2-7, with D maybe TRBD2 (6 bases). V lost 7 bases to trimming and J lost 0 bases, with 10 bases between them. The CDR3 extends over 13 amino acids. This chain's CDR3 is CASTLGGSYEQYF. The CDR3 DNA is TGTGCCAGCACCTTGGGGGGCTCCTACGAGCAGTACTTC.

V and J are TRBV6-1 and TRBJ1-4, with TRBD1 matching 9 bases. The CDR3 spans 14 residues. Germline CDR1 reads MNHNS; CDR2 reads SASEGT. J gave up 10 bases and V 6 bases, and 9 bases lay outside the gene matches. The CDR3 DNA reads as TGTGCCAGCAGCGGATGGGACAGGGAGGGAAAACTGTTTTTT. Encoded protein: CASSGWDREGKLFF.

In its sample, this clonotype was seen a few times. V is TRBV12-3 or TRBV12-4 and J is TRBJ2-1; D unclear. The CDR3 totals 15 residues. Deletions cut 5 bases from V and 2 bases from J, with 13 bases between. DNA for the CDR3: TGTGCCAGCAGTCCTCTGACCTCGACCTACAATGAGCAGTTCTTC. Protein product: CASSPLTSTYNEQFF.

This clonotype has just a few counts. The chain uses TRBV5-4 and TRBJ2-7, with D possibly TRBD1 on 6 matching bases. Germline assignment: CDR1 SGHNT and CDR2 YYREEE (reference sequence). The CDR3 runs to 16 residues. Trimming removed 1 base from V and 1 base from J, with 15 bases in between. CDR3 in amino acids: CASSLWDGQGSYEQYF. DNA of the CDR3: TGTGCCAGCAGCTTGTGGGATGGGCAGGGGTCCTACGAGCAGTACTTC.